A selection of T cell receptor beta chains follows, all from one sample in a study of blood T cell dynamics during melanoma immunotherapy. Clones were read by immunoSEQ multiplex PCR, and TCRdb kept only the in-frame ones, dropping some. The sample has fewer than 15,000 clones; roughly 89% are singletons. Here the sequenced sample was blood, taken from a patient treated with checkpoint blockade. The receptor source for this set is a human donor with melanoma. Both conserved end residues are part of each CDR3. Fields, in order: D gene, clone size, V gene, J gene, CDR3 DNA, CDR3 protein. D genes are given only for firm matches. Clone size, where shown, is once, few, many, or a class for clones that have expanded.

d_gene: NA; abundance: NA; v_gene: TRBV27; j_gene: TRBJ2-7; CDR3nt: TGTGCCAGCAGCGAGGGGCGCGAGCAGTACTTC; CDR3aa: CASSEGREQYF
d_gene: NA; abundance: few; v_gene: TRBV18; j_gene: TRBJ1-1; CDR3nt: TGTGCCAGCTCAAAGGAGGGAAACACTGAAGCTTTCTTT; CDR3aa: CASSKEGNTEAFF
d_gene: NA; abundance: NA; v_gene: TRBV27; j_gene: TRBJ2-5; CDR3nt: TGTGCCAGCAGTTTTAGGGGTCAAGAGACCCAGTACTTC; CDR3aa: CASSFRGQETQYF
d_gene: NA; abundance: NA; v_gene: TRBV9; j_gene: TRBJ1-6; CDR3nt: TGTGCCAGCAGCCCCCCGGGGTCCTATAATTCACCCCTCCACTTT; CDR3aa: CASSPPGSYNSPLHF
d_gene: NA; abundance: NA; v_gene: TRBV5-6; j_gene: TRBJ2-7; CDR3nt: TGTGCCAGCAGCTCCCTACAGCGGCGCGAGAGCTCCTACGAGCAGTACTTC; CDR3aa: CASSSLQRRESSYEQYF
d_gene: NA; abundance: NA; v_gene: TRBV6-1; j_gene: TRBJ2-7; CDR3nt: TGTGCCAGCAGTGAAGCGGTACTAGGGTTTGGCTCCTACGAGCAGTACTTC; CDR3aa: CASSEAVLGFGSYEQYF
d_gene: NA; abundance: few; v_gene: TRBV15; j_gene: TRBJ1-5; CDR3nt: TGTGCCACCAGCCGAGGGGACCAGCCCCAGCATTTT; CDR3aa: CATSRGDQPQHF
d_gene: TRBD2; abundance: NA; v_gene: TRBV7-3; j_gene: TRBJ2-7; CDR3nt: TGTGCCAGCAGCCCCTCAAGCGGGAACTACGAGCAGTACTTC; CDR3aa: CASSPSSGNYEQYF
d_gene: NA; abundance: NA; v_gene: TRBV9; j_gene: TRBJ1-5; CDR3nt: TGTGCCAGCAGCTCCCAAGGCGACAATCAGCCCCAGCATTTT; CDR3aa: CASSSQGDNQPQHF
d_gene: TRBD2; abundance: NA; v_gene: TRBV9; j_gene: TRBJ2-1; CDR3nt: TGTGCCAGCAGCGTGAGCGGGGGGAACAATGAGCAGTTCTTC; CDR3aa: CASSVSGGNNEQFF
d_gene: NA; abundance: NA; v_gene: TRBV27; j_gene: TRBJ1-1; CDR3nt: TGTGCCAGCAGTTCGAAGGCTGTCGGCTGGGGGGCTGAAGCTTTCTTT; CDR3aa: CASSSKAVGWGAEAFF
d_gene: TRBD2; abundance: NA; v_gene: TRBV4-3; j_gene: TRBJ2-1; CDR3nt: TGCGCCAGCAGCCCTCGACCACTAGCGGGAGGGGACAATGAGCAGTTCTTC; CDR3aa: CASSPRPLAGGDNEQFF
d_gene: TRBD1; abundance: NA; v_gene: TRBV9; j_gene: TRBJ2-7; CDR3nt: TGTGCCAGCAGCCGGGGACAGGGAGATGAGCAGTACTTC; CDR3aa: CASSRGQGDEQYF
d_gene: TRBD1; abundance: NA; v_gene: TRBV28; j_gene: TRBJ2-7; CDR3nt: TGTGCCAGCAGCTCCCCTGGACAGGGAGCCGAGCAGTACTTC; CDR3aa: CASSSPGQGAEQYF
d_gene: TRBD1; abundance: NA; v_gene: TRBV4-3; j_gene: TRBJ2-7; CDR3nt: TGCGCCAGCAGCCAAGATTCTGTGGACAGGAACTCCTACGAGCAGTACTTC; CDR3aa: CASSQDSVDRNSYEQYF
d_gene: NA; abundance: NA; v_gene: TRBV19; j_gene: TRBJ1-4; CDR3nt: TGTGCCAGTTCTCTGCGGCGCAATGAAAAACTGTTTTTT; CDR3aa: CASSLRRNEKLFF
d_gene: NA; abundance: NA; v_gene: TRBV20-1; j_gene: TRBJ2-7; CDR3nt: TGCAGTGCTAGAGGCGGCTCGAAGCAGTACTTC; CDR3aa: CSARGGSKQYF
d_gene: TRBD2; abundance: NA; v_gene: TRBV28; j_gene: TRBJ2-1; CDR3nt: TGTGCCAGCAGTTTCCCTAGGACTAGCGGATACAATGAGCAGTTCTTC; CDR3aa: CASSFPRTSGYNEQFF
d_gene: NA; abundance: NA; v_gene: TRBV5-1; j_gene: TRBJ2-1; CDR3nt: TGCGCCAGCAGCTTGGGACAGGAAGACAATGAGCAGTTCTTC; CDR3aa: CASSLGQEDNEQFF
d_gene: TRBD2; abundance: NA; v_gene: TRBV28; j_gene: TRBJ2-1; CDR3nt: TGTGCCAGCGAGAAAGGAGGCGTTAGCGGGAGGACGGGGAGGAATGAGCAGTTCTTC; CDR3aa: CASEKGGVSGRTGRNEQFF
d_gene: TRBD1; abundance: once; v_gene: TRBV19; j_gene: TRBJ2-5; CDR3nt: TGTGCCAGTAGTGCACAGGGGACGCAAGAGACCCAGTACTTC; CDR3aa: CASSAQGTQETQYF
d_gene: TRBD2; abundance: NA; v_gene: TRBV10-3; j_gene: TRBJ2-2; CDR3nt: TGTGCCATCAGGGGGACTATCAGCACCGGGGAGCTGTTTTTT; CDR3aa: CAIRGTISTGELFF
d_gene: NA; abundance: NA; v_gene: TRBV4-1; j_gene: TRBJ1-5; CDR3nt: TGCGCCAGCAGCCAAGAACGGGGAACCGGAGACAATCAGCCCCAGCATTTT; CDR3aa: CASSQERGTGDNQPQHF
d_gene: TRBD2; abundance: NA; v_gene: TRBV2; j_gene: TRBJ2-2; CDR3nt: TGTGCCAGCAGTGAGTGGGGACTAGAGAACACCGGGGAGCTGTTTTTT; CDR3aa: CASSEWGLENTGELFF
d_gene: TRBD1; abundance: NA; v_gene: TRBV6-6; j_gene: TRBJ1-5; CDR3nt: TGTGCCAGCAGTTTAACAGGGGGCAATCAGCCCCAGCATTTT; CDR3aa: CASSLTGGNQPQHF
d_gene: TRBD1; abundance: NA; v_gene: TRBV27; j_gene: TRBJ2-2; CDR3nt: TGTGCCAGCAGTGACAGGGACAGGGGGAGATACACCGGGGAGCTGTTTTTT; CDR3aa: CASSDRDRGRYTGELFF
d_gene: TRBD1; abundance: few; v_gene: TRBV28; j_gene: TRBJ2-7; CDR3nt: TGTGCCAGCAGGTTATTCCAGGGGGCTGGCGAGCAGTACTTC; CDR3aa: CASRLFQGAGEQYF
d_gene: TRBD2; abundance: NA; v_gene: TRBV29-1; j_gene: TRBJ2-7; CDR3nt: TGCAGCGTTGGACTAGCAGTGGGCTACGAGCAGTACTTC; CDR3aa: CSVGLAVGYEQYF
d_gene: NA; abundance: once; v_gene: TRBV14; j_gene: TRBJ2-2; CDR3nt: TGTGCCAGCAGCCAAAAATTCCGGGGGACCGGGGAGCTGTTTTTT; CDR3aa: CASSQKFRGTGELFF
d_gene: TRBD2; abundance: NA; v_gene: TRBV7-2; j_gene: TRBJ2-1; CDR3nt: TGTGCCAGCAGCTTAGCCCGACTAGCGGGAGGGCACAATGAGCAGTTCTTC; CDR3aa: CASSLARLAGGHNEQFF
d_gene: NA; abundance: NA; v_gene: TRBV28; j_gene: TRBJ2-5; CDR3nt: TGTGCCAGCAGTTTATGGTCAGGGTATGAGACCCAGTACTTC; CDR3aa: CASSLWSGYETQYF
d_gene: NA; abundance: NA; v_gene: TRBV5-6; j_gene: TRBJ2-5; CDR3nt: TGTGCCAGCAGCTCGGTAGGGCCTGGGGAGACCCAGTACTTC; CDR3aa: CASSSVGPGETQYF
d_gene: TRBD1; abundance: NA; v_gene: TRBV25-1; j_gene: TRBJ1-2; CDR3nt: TGTGCCAGCAGTGAAGGCACAGGGGGGATAAACTATGGCTACACCTTC; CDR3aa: CASSEGTGGINYGYTF
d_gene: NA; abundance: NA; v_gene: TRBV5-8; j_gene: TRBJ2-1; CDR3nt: TGTGCCAGCAGCTTAGGGGAATGGTCTTACAATGAGCAGTTCTTC; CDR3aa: CASSLGEWSYNEQFF